This T cell receptor beta chain was captured in a study of shared clonotypes between healthy human individuals (dated by TCRdb to 2018 to 2020). About the full investigation: Three men and a couple of women, aged 18 to 49 years, made up the cohort. Per donor, three plates each were used for CD4 naive and CD4 memory, two for CD8 naive, and one for CD8 memory. Libraries were prepared and TCR repertoires were sequenced by different laboratories using diverse techniques, in order to increase sequencing depth and limit assay-specific biases. Per donor, leukapheresis produced somewhere between about 0.9 and 9 billion PBMCs. Blood TCR repertoires of roughly 5 healthy adults were deeply sequenced to estimate repertoire size and the extent of clonotype sharing between individuals.

In the case of this clone: Its antigen remains unidentified. No much larger clone is present one base from it, and per-base qualities are unavailable.

The donors were healthy, HIV-negative adults who had no recently reported acute infections or vaccinations. Every donor was a Caucasian adult living in Nashville, Tennessee, USA. CD4+ T cells were enriched through magnetic negative selection, after which naive cells were positively selected on CD45RA and the remaining negative fraction served as the memory subset. Blood was obtained by leukapheresis, after which PBMCs were separated by Ficoll-Histopaque density gradient centrifugation and cryopreserved in liquid nitrogen vapor phase. Purity and quantity of every magnetically sorted T cell population were checked by analytical flow cytometry. Genomic DNA was isolated from every sorted fraction and measured by UV absorbance on a Nanodrop 2000c. Trimming accounts for 1 base at V and 6 bases at J, while the number of junction bases matched to no gene is 4. From the germline V gene (reference sequence), CDR1 is GTSNPN and CDR2 is SVGIG. Counted from cysteine to phenylalanine, this CDR3 has 14 amino acids. Only the CDR3 region is kept as DNA, spanning 42 bases read in frame from base 1.

The paper's findings and limits, for the study overall: Sharing across a handful of donors was observed for about 5% of naive CD4, 3.5% of naive CD8, 2% to 2.5% of memory CD4, and roughly 0.4% of memory CD8 clonotypes. Rarefaction of sorted-subset datasets indicated incomplete sequencing despite the large sequencing depth. Pairwise subsampling indicated that sequencing depth was expected to affect the degree of clonotype sharing among donors. Estimated clonotype richness was generally larger for naive than for memory subsets. The genetic and exposure-history diversity represented was limited by the small number of donors. Only blood was sampled, and tissue TCR repertoires likely differ from those in blood. Compared with non-shared clonotypes, the clonotypes found in all four sorted-subset donors had higher generation probabilities.

Using the deep immunoSEQ assay, TCR CDR3 regions were amplified from genomic DNA by multiplex PCR. Extracted genomic DNA from each cell subset was distributed evenly across all wells of several immunoSEQ 96-well plates, and each plate was treated as a replicate. For sorted subsets, each replicate PCR was loaded with roughly 190 ng genomic DNA, equivalent to approximately 33,000 T cell genomes. Purified libraries were quantified with a Qubit 3.0 fluorometer, sized on a Bioanalyzer 2100, and re-quantified with the KAPA Library Quantification kit. Every immunoSEQ 96-well plate was sequenced on a dedicated single-read 150-cycle Illumina NextSeq 550 flow cell. The authors' analysis ran thus. Because the immunoSEQ output held only junctional sequences and lacked quality scores, the filtering could not match the filtering applied to full-length reads. Sequences were annotated with PyIR, a Python wrapper for IgBLAST v1.9, and V/J genes and CDR3 were assigned using IMGT germline references. Any read was removed if the V/J assignment was weak (E-value above 1e-6), the CDR3 was missing, or the read contained stop codons, out-of-frame junctions, or ambiguous translated residues. V3J clonotypes were defined as sequences sharing the same inferred V gene, J gene, and CDR3 amino acid sequence. Percentage overlap between repertoires was calculated by dividing the number of shared unique clonotypes by the size of the smaller repertoire. Three approaches were used to assess repertoire richness: RTK rarefaction, the Chao1 estimator, and Recon v2.1 estimates of unobserved clonotypes. For all TCRbeta clonotypes obtained by the gDNA method from a few donors, generation probabilities were computed with OLGA. What TCRdb holds here is the immuneACCESS table cut down to in-frame rearrangements. Part of the clones is not present; checked against another copy, under half of the missing clones reflect an unresolved V gene, and the others are unexplained. V, J and clone size derive from that table, while D and trimming were established from the DNA sequence. A total of approximately 2.4 million clones appear in this sample, approximately 96% of them only once. Clones ranked in the top ten supply 0.1% to 0.15% of the sample.

The V and J genes are TRBV30 and TRBJ2-3; TRBD2 lines up with 10 middle nucleotides. Input material: naive CD4+ T cells sorted from blood. In light of the paper, this sample's cell subset or site label describes: CD45RA+ positively selected. The receptor was isolated from a man in his late teens or twenties in good health. The CDR3 here reads CAWSGGTSVDTQYF. The DNA sequence is TGTGCCTGGAGTGGAGGGACTAGCGTTGATACGCAGTATTTT. With all but the CDR3 taken from the reference TRBV30 and TRBJ2-3 genes, the full variable domain is: SQTIHQWPATLVQPVGSPLSLECTVEGTSNPNLYWYRQAAGRGLQLLFYSVGIGQISSEVPQNLSASRPQDRQFILSSKKLLLSDSGFYLCAWSGGTSVDTQYFGPGTRLTVL.